This T cell receptor beta chain stems from a study of Graves' ophthalmopathy and Graves' hyperthyroidism. The wider study: At the time of initial diagnosis and before any treatment, peripheral blood was collected.

TCR beta CDR3 regions were amplified from RNA transcripts. Second-round multiplex PCR came after a first-round RT-PCR that employed HTBI primers. TCRdb re-analysed the multiplex PCR reads in MiXCR, keeping a single row per CDR3 protein. The data hold about 740,000 distinct CDR3 sequences, with around 40% observed a single time. About this clonotype itself: Its antigen is not known.

Overall study results and limits: The model flagged ophthalmopathy progression at approximately 66% sensitivity and nearly 75% specificity.

Moderate-to-severe activity, CAS ≥3, NOSPECS ≥4 and a duration under 3 months were seen in donors with ophthalmopathy. Patients were excluded if they had other autoimmune diseases or uncontrolled infections, and likewise if pregnancy or lactation applied. Sequenced: peripheral blood. The sequence derives from an adult man with Graves' ophthalmopathy.

The CDR3 loop reads CASSERDRGQPAVFF. CDR3 in DNA: TGTGCCAGCAGTGAACGGGACAGGGGGCAACCGGCGGTGTTTTTT. V usage is TRBV6-5 and J usage is TRBJ1-4, with 12 positions matching TRBD1. Germline V gene sequence: CDR1 MNHEY, CDR2 SVGAGI. After removal of 5 bases from V and 15 bases from J, the junction contained 13 bases not matched to a gene. The CDR3 is 15 residues long.